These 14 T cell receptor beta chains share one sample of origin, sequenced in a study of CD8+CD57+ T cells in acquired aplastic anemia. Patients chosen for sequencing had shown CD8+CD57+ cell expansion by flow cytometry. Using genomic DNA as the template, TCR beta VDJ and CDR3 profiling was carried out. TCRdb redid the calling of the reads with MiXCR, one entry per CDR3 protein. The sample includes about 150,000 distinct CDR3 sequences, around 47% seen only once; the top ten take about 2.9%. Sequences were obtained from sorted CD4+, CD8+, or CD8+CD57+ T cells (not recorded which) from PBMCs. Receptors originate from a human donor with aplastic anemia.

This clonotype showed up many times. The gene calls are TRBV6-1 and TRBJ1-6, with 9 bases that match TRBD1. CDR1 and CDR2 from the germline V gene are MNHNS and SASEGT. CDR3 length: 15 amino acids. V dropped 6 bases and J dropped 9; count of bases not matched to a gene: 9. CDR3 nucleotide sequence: TGTGCCAGCAGCCCAACCGGGACAGGGAGTTCACCCCTCCACTTT. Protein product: CASSPTGTGSSPLHF.

The CDR3: CSARDGSNTEAFF. The CDR3 DNA follows: TGCAGCGCTCGGGACGGAAGTAACACTGAAGCTTTCTTT. The chain recombines TRBV29-1 with TRBJ1-1; a weak D match, TRBD1 (5 bases). The CDR3 covers 13 residues. Per the germline V gene, CDR1 is SQVTM and CDR2 is ANQGSEA. Trimming shortened V by 7 bases and J by 2 bases, and 14 bases separated the two germline ends.

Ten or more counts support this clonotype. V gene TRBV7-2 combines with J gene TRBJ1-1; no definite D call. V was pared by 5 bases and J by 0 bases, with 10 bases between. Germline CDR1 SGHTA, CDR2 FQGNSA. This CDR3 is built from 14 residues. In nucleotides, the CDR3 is TGTGCCAGCAGCCCTAATCAGGTGAACACTGAAGCTTTCTTT. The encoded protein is CASSPNQVNTEAFF.

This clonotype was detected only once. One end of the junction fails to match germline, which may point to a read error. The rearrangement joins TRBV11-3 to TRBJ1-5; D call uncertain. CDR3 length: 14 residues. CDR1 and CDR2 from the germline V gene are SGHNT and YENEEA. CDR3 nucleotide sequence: TGTGTCAGCAGCCGTGACCATAGTAATCAGCCCCAGCATTTT. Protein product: CVSSRDHSNQPQHF.

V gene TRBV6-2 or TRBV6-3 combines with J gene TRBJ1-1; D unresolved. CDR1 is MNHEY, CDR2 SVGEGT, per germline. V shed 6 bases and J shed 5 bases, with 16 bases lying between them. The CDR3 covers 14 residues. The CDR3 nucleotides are TGTGCCAGCAGACAGCCCGGGGAATGGACTGAAGCTTTCTTT. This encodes CASRQPGEWTEAFF.

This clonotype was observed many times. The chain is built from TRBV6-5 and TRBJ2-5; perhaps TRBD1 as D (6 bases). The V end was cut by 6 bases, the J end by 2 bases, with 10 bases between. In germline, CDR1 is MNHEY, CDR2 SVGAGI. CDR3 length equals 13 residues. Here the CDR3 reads CASRRGQQETQYF. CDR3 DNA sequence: TGTGCCAGCAGGCGAGGACAGCAAGAGACCCAGTACTTC.

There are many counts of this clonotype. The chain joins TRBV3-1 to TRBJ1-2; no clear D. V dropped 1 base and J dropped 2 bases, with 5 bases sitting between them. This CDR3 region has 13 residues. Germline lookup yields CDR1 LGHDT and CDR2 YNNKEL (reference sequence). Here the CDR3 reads CASSQGANYGYTF. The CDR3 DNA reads TGTGCCAGCAGCCAAGGGGCCAACTATGGCTACACCTTC.

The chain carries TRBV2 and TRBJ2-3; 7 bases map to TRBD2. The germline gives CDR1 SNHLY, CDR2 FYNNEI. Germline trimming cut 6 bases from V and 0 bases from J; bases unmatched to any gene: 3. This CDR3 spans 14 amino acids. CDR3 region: CASRSGASTDTQYF. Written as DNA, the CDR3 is TGTGCCAGCAGGAGCGGGGCTAGCACAGATACGCAGTATTTT.

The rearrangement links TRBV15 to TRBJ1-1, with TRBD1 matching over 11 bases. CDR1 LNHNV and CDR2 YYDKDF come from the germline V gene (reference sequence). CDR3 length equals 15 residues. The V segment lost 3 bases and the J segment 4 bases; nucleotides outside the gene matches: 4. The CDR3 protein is CATSRRTGGITEAFF. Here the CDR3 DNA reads TGTGCCACCAGCAGGAGGACAGGGGGCATCACTGAAGCTTTCTTT.

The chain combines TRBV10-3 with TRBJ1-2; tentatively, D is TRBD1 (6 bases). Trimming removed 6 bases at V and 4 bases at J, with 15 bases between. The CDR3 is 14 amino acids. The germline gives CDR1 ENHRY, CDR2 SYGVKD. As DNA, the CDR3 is TGTGCCATCAGCGCGACACAGGGACCCTATGGCTACACCTTC. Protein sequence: CAISATQGPYGYTF.

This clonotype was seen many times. CDR3 residues: CASSHGHRDEQYV. The CDR3 nucleotides are TGTGCCAGCAGCCACGGTCACAGGGACGAGCAGTACGTC. This chain joins TRBV11-3 and TRBJ2-7; tentatively, D is TRBD1 (6 bases). V dropped 5 bases and J dropped 5 bases, with 13 bases sitting between them. CDR1 SGHNT and CDR2 YENEEA come from the germline V gene. The CDR3 covers 13 residues.

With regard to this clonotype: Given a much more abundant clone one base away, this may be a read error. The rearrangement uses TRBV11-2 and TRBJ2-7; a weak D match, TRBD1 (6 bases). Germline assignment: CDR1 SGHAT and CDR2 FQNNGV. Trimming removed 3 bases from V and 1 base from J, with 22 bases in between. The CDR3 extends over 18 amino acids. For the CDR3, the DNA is TGTGCCAGCAGCTTGTGGGGCAGGGGACCCGTCATTTCCTACGAGCAGTACGTC. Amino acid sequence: CASSLWGRGPVISYEQYV.

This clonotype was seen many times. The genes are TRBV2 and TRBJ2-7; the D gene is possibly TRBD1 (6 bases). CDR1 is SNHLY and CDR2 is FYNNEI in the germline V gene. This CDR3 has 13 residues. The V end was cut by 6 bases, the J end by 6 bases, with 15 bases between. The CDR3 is CASSSQGLGEQYV. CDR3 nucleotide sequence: TGTGCCAGCAGCTCACAGGGTCTTGGCGAGCAGTACGTC.

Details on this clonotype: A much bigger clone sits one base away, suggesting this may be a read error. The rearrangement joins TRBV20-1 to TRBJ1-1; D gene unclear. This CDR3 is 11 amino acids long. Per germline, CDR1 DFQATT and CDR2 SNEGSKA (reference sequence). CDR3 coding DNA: TGCAGTGCATCCTGGCAGATTGAAGCTTCCTTT. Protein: CSASWQIEASF.